This T cell receptor (beta chain) was sequenced during a study of CD8+ T cells in alopecia areata. Sequencing used cDNA as its template, made by extracting RNA and reverse transcribing it. Sequenced by immunoSEQ multiplex PCR; TCRdb stores in-frame clones only, minus some. The profile shows some 160,000 clones, about three fifths of them singletons. The CDR3 extends over 14 amino acids. Germline CDR1 reads LNHDA; CDR2 reads SQIVND (reference sequence). The germline V and J ends were trimmed by 4 bases and 1 base, with 10 bases remaining between them. In this sample, this clone turned up a few times. The receptor's source is a human donor in good health. The chain couples TRBV19 to TRBJ2-5; D is unclear. Sequenced material: CD8+ T cells sorted from blood. CDR3 protein: CASSRDWIQETQYF. The CDR3 DNA sequence: TGTGCCAGTAGTAGGGATTGGATCCAAGAGACCCAGTACTTC.